The rows below give T cell receptor beta chains drawn from one sample of a study of lymphopenia after photon versus proton radiotherapy. Here immunoSEQ multiplex PCR was the method, and the copy in TCRdb shows in-frame clones only, minus some. Of under 70,000 clones listed, around 92% are singletons. The sample here was peripheral blood, taken from a patient treated with photon-based radiotherapy. The receptors were sampled from a woman aged 40 to 50 with cholangiocarcinoma. The CDR3 runs from the conserved cysteine through the conserved F or W. Fields, in order: J gene, V gene, D gene, clone size, CDR3 DNA, CDR3 protein. D genes are given only for firm matches. Rows give clone size only sometimes, using once, few, many, or a class for an expanded clone.

J gene: TRBJ2-7; V gene: TRBV7-7; D gene: .; clone size: .; CDR3 DNA: TGTGCTAGCAGCTCCGAATGGGGCTACGAGCAGTACTTC; CDR3 protein: CASSSEWGYEQYF
J gene: TRBJ1-5; V gene: TRBV15; D gene: TRBD1; clone size: .; CDR3 DNA: TGTGCCACTGTACAGGGGGCCGGGCAGCCCCAGCATTTT; CDR3 protein: CATVQGAGQPQHF
J gene: TRBJ2-6; V gene: TRBV7-2; D gene: .; clone size: .; CDR3 DNA: TGTGCCAGCAGCTCCCTATTGAGGGGGACTGGCGCCAACGTCCTGACTTTC; CDR3 protein: CASSSLLRGTGANVLTF
J gene: TRBJ2-7; V gene: TRBV30; D gene: .; clone size: once; CDR3 DNA: TGTGCCTGGAGTGTGACGGGATCCCAGTACTTC; CDR3 protein: CAWSVTGSQYF
J gene: TRBJ2-3; V gene: TRBV7-2; D gene: .; clone size: .; CDR3 DNA: TGTGCCAGCAGCTTAGGTCTAGCGAAAAGGGGCTCAGATACGCAGTATTTT; CDR3 protein: CASSLGLAKRGSDTQYF
J gene: TRBJ1-1; V gene: TRBV30; D gene: .; clone size: .; CDR3 DNA: TGTGCCTGGAGTGTTCGCAGAGAACGGTGGCCAAATCAAGCTTTCTTT; CDR3 protein: CAWSVRRERWPNQAFF
J gene: TRBJ2-1; V gene: TRBV11-2; D gene: .; clone size: .; CDR3 DNA: TGTGCCAGCAGCTTAATACAGTACAATGAGCAGTTCTTC; CDR3 protein: CASSLIQYNEQFF
J gene: TRBJ2-7; V gene: TRBV15; D gene: .; clone size: .; CDR3 DNA: TGTGCCACCAGCAGAGACGGAGGGGACGAGCAGTACTTC; CDR3 protein: CATSRDGGDEQYF
J gene: TRBJ1-2; V gene: TRBV29-1; D gene: .; clone size: once; CDR3 DNA: TGCAGCGCGTCCGGCGGGGAGGGACTGGGACTTTATGGCTACACCTTC; CDR3 protein: CSASGGEGLGLYGYTF
J gene: TRBJ1-2; V gene: TRBV18; D gene: .; clone size: .; CDR3 DNA: TGTGCCAGCTCACCTCGCCCGACAGAGTATGGCTACACCTTC; CDR3 protein: CASSPRPTEYGYTF
J gene: TRBJ1-1; V gene: TRBV10-2; D gene: TRBD1; clone size: .; CDR3 DNA: TGCGCCAGCAGTGCGGGACAGGGCACTGAAGCTTTCTTT; CDR3 protein: CASSAGQGTEAFF
J gene: TRBJ2-5; V gene: TRBV28; D gene: TRBD1; clone size: .; CDR3 DNA: TGTGCCAGCAGCTTCATGACAGGGTCGGAACAAGAGACCCAGTACTTC; CDR3 protein: CASSFMTGSEQETQYF
J gene: TRBJ2-7; V gene: TRBV6-5; D gene: TRBD1; clone size: .; CDR3 DNA: TGTGCCAGCCGAACGTCGACAGGGACAGCCGAGCAGTACTTC; CDR3 protein: CASRTSTGTAEQYF
J gene: TRBJ2-6; V gene: TRBV9; D gene: TRBD1; clone size: .; CDR3 DNA: TGTGCCAGCAGCGTAGGGACAGGGGGGTTTGGGGCCAACGTCCTGACTTTC; CDR3 protein: CASSVGTGGFGANVLTF